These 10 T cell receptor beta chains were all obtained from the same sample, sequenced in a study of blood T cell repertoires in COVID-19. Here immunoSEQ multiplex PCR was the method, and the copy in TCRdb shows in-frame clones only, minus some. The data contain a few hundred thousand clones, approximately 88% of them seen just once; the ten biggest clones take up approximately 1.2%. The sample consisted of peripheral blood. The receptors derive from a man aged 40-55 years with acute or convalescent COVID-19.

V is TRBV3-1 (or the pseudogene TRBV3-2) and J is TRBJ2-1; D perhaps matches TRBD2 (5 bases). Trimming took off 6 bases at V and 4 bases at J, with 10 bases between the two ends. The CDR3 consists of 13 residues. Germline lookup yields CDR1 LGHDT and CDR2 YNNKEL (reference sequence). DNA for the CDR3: TGTGCCAGCAGAGGCGGGTCTTACAATGAGCAGTTCTTC. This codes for CASRGGSYNEQFF.

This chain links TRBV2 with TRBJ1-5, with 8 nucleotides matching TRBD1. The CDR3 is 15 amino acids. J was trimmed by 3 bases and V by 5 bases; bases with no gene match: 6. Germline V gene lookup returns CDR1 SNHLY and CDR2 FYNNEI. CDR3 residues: CASSRQGLSNQPQHF. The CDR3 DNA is TGTGCCAGCAGTAGACAGGGGCTATCCAATCAGCCCCAGCATTTT.

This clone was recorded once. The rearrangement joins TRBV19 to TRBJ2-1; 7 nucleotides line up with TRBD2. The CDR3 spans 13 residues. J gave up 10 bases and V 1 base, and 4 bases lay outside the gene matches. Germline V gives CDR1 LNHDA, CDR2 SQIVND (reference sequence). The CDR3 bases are TGTGCCAGTAGTATAGGTGCGGGAGACGAGCAGTTCTTC. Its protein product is CASSIGAGDEQFF.

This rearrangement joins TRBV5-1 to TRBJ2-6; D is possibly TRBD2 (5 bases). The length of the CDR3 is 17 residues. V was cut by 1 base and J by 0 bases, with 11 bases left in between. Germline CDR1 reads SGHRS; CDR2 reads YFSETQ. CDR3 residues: CASSLMAGPSGANVLTF. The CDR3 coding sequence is TGCGCCAGCAGCTTGATGGCGGGCCCCTCTGGGGCCAACGTCCTGACTTTC.

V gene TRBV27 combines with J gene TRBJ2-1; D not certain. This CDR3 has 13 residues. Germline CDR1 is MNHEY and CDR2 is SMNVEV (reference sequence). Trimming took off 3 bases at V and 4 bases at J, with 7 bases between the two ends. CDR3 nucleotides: TGTGCCAGCAGTTTCCACCGGTACAATGAGCAGTTCTTC. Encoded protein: CASSFHRYNEQFF.

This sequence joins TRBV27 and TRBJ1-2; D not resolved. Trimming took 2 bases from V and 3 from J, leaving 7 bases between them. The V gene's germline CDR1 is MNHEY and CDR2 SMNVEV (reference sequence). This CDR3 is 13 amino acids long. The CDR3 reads CASSLGRDYGYTF. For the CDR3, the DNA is TGTGCCAGCAGTTTAGGTCGGGACTATGGCTACACCTTC.

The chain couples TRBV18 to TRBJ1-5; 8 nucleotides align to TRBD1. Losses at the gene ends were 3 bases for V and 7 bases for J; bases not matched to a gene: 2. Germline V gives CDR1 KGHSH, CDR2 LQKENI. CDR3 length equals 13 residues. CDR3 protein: CASSPDREQPQHF. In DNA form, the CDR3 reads TGTGCCAGCTCACCGGACAGGGAACAGCCCCAGCATTTT.

CDR3 sequence (DNA): TGCGCCAGCAGCTCAACGACAGGGGGCGGCGAGCAGTACTTC. The encoded protein is CASSSTTGGGEQYF. The chain links TRBV5-1 to TRBJ2-7; 10 positions agree with TRBD1. J was trimmed by 6 bases and V by 3 bases; bases with no gene match: 6. This CDR3 region has 14 residues. In germline, CDR1 is SGHRS, CDR2 YFSETQ.

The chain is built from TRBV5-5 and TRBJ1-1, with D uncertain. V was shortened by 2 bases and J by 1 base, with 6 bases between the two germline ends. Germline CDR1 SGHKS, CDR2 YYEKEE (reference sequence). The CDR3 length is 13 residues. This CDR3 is CASSFVWNTEAFF. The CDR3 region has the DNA TGTGCCAGCAGCTTCGTATGGAACACTGAAGCTTTCTTT.

In DNA, the CDR3 is TGTGCCAGCACCAACTGGCAGGGAAGCAATCAGCCCCAGCATTTT. Encoded protein: CASTNWQGSNQPQHF. The chain couples TRBV5-7 to TRBJ1-5; D may be TRBD1 (5 bases). TRBV5-7 is an ORF; its function is uncertain. The CDR3 runs 15 residues. Trimming shortened V by 6 bases and J by 1 base, and 14 bases separated the two germline ends.